This T cell receptor beta chain appears in the sequencing data of a study of blood T cell repertoires in COVID-19. Germline assignment: CDR1 MNHEY and CDR2 SVGAGI. The CDR3 has 13 amino acids. V lost 7 bases to trimming and J lost 7 bases, with 16 bases between them. This clone was recorded once. Only in-frame clones appear in the TCRdb table, and some are missing; sequencing was by immunoSEQ multiplex PCR. The sample has about 400,000 clones; about 90% are singletons. The sequenced material came from PBMCs or T cells enriched from blood (not recorded which). This chain links TRBV6-5 with TRBJ1-2, with D possibly matching TRBD1 (6 bases). The clonotype originates from a woman under 40 who had recovered from COVID-19. The CDR3 coding sequence is TGTGCCAGCATGGGATCACAGGGTCCTGGCTACACCTTC. This codes for CASMGSQGPGYTF.